These 14 T cell receptor beta chains originate from one sample sequenced in a study of OX40 agonist ivuxolimab in advanced cancers. The repertoire was sequenced with immunoSEQ multiplex PCR; TCRdb's copy has only in-frame clones and lacks some. This sample has tens of thousands of clones, with 75% to 90% found just once. The sample here was CD4+ or CD8+ T cells sorted from blood, taken in a trial of the OX40 agonist ivuxolimab. The receptors derive from an adult with an advanced solid tumor such as melanoma, head and neck, liver or kidney cancer.

The V gene is TRBV7-9, the J gene TRBJ1-2; perhaps TRBD1 as D (6 bases). The CDR3 length is 16 residues. V lost 3 bases and J lost 2, with 16 bases in between. From germline, CDR1 is SEHNR and CDR2 FQNEAQ (reference sequence). CDR3 DNA sequence: TGTGCCAGCAGCTTGGGCAGGGGATCACCCAACTATGGCTACACCTTC. Its protein is CASSLGRGSPNYGYTF.

The rearrangement joins TRBV7-2 to TRBJ1-6, with D perhaps matching TRBD1 (5 bases). V was clipped by 5 bases and J by 0 bases, with 11 bases between them. The germline V gene encodes CDR1 SGHTA and CDR2 FQGNSA. The CDR3 has 16 amino acids. The CDR3 nucleotides are TGTGCCAGCAGCCTCAGGGTGAGCTCCTATAATTCACCCCTCCACTTT. Amino acids: CASSLRVSSYNSPLHF.

The chain recombines TRBV11-2 with TRBJ2-7; TRBD2 aligns across 7 bases. The germline CDR1 and CDR2 sequences are SGHAT and FQNNGV. The CDR3 runs 14 residues. V was clipped by 5 bases and J by 4 bases; unmatched bases: 8. The CDR3 here is CASSLRAGRYEQYF. The CDR3 region has the DNA TGTGCCAGCAGCCTAAGGGCCGGGAGGTACGAGCAGTACTTC.

J is TRBJ2-6 and V is TRBV2; D unclear. The CDR3 consists of 16 residues. The germline V gene has CDR1 SNHLY and CDR2 FYNNEI. The germline V and J ends were trimmed by 4 bases and 1 base, with 11 bases remaining between them. CDR3 sequence: CASSVFKGSGANVLTF. Written as DNA, the CDR3 is TGTGCCAGCAGTGTATTTAAGGGATCTGGGGCCAACGTCCTGACTTTC.

The gene calls are TRBV4-1 and TRBJ2-7; D gene ambiguous. The CDR3 has 15 amino acids. Germline-derived CDR1 and CDR2 are MGHRA and YSYEKL. The ends were cut back, 0 bases at V and 0 bases at J, with 9 bases in the middle. The DNA of the CDR3 is TGCGCCAGCAGCCAAGATCGACAAACCTCCTACGAGCAGTACTTC. As protein: CASSQDRQTSYEQYF.

V is TRBV27 and J is TRBJ1-2; TRBD1 aligns across 7 bases. The CDR3 runs to 14 residues. V trimming: 6 bases; J trimming: 3 bases; junction bases outside the gene matches: 7. Germline-derived CDR1 and CDR2 are MNHEY and SMNVEV (reference sequence). The CDR3 region has the DNA TGTGCCAGCAGGACAGGGAGGTTCGACTATGGCTACACCTTC. It specifies CASRTGRFDYGYTF.

The CDR3 sequence: CASSQDGVSGANVLTF. CDR3 nucleotide sequence: TGTGCCAGCAGCCAAGATGGGGTCTCTGGGGCCAACGTCCTGACTTTC. The rearrangement joins TRBV4-2 to TRBJ2-6; D gene ambiguous. The V end was cut by 0 bases, the J end by 0 bases, with 6 bases between. Germline CDR1 and CDR2: LGHNA and YNFKEQ. This CDR3 contains 16 residues.

CDR3 loop: CASSFGGSNNEQFF. In DNA form, the CDR3 reads TGCGCCAGCAGCTTCGGGGGTTCAAACAATGAGCAGTTCTTC. V is TRBV5-1 and J is TRBJ2-1; a weak D match, TRBD2 (6 bases). Germline V gives CDR1 SGHRS, CDR2 YFSETQ. Trimming pared 2 bases from V and 5 bases from J, leaving 11 bases between. The CDR3 runs to 14 residues.

V is TRBV7-9 and J is TRBJ2-2; D not resolved. The germline V and J ends were trimmed by 1 base and 7 bases, with 4 bases remaining between them. In germline, CDR1 is SEHNR, CDR2 FQNEAQ (reference sequence). The CDR3 length is 12 residues. The CDR3 nucleotides read TGTGCCAGCAGCTTAGTTTTCGGGGAGCTGTTTTTT. As protein: CASSLVFGELFF.

This chain uses TRBV5-6 with TRBJ2-7; D gene uncertain. V gave up 1 base and J gave up 6 bases, with 11 bases separating them. CDR1 is SGHDT, CDR2 YYEEEE, per germline. The CDR3 is 13 amino acids. For the CDR3, the DNA is TGTGCCAGCAGCTTGTCGTCTCGGTTCGAGCAGTACTTC. Amino acids: CASSLSSRFEQYF.

This clone was observed a single time. This chain links TRBV16 with TRBJ2-5; 8 bases are a match to TRBD2. With V trimmed by 0 bases and J by 2 bases, 5 bases remained unmatched. The germline V gene has CDR1 KGHSY and CDR2 FQNENV. The CDR3 contains 16 residues. CDR3 coding DNA: TGTGCCAGCAGCCAATCTTCTAGCGGGCCTCAAGAGACCCAGTACTTC. Protein: CASSQSSSGPQETQYF.

The chain joins TRBV2 to TRBJ1-4; possibly TRBD1 for D (6 bases). V gave up 6 bases and J gave up 5 bases, with 19 bases separating them. Germline V gene lookup returns CDR1 SNHLY and CDR2 FYNNEI. This CDR3 spans 16 amino acids. The CDR3 nucleotides are TGTGCCAGCAGCTCACCCTACAGGGCTGACAATGAAAAACTGTTTTTT. Residues: CASSSPYRADNEKLFF. Full variable domain (missing parts from reference TRBV2 and TRBJ1-4): EPEVTQTPSHQVTQMGQEVILRCVPISNHLYFYWYRQILGQKVEFLVSFYNNEISEKSEIFDDQFSVERPDGSNFTLKIRSTKLEDSAMYFCASSSPYRADNEKLFFGSGTQLSVL.

The chain couples TRBV5-1 to TRBJ2-7; D gene ambiguous. Looked up from germline, CDR1 is SGHRS and CDR2 is YFSETQ. This CDR3 spans 14 amino acids. With 0 bases removed from V and 2 bases from J, the gap between germline ends came to 9 bases. CDR3 amino acids: CASSLEASAYEQYF. CDR3 DNA sequence: TGCGCCAGCAGCTTGGAGGCCAGTGCCTACGAGCAGTACTTC. Variable domain in full (rest from reference TRBV5-1 and TRBJ2-7): KAGVTQTPRYLIKTRGQQVTLSCSPISGHRSVSWYQQTPGQGLQFLFEYFSETQRNKGNFPGRFSGRQFSNSRSEMNVSTLELGDSALYLCASSLEASAYEQYFGPGTRLTVT.

This rearrangement joins TRBV4-1 to TRBJ1-4; D remains ambiguous. CDR1 and CDR2 (germline): MGHRA, YSYEKL. CDR3 length equals 15 residues. The germline V and J ends were trimmed by 0 bases and 8 bases, with 13 bases remaining between them. DNA for the CDR3: TGCGCCAGCAGCCAAGAAGGCACATGGCGAGAAAAACTGTTTTTT. This translates into CASSQEGTWREKLFF.